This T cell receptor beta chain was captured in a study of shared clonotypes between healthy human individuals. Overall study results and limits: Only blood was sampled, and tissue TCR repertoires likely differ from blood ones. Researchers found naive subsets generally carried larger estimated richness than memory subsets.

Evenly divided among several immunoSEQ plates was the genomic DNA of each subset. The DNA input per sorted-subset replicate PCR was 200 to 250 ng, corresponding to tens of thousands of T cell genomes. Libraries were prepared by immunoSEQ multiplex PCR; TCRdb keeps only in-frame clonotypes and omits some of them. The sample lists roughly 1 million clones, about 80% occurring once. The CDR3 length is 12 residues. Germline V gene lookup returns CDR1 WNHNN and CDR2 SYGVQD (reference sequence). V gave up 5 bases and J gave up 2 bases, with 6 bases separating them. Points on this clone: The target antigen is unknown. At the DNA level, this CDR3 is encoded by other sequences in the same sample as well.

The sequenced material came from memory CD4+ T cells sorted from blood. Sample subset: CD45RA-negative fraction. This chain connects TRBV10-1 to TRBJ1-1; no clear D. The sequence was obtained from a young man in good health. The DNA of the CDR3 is TGCGCCAGCAGTCGGGGAAACACTGAAGCTTTCTTT. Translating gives CASSRGNTEAFF.